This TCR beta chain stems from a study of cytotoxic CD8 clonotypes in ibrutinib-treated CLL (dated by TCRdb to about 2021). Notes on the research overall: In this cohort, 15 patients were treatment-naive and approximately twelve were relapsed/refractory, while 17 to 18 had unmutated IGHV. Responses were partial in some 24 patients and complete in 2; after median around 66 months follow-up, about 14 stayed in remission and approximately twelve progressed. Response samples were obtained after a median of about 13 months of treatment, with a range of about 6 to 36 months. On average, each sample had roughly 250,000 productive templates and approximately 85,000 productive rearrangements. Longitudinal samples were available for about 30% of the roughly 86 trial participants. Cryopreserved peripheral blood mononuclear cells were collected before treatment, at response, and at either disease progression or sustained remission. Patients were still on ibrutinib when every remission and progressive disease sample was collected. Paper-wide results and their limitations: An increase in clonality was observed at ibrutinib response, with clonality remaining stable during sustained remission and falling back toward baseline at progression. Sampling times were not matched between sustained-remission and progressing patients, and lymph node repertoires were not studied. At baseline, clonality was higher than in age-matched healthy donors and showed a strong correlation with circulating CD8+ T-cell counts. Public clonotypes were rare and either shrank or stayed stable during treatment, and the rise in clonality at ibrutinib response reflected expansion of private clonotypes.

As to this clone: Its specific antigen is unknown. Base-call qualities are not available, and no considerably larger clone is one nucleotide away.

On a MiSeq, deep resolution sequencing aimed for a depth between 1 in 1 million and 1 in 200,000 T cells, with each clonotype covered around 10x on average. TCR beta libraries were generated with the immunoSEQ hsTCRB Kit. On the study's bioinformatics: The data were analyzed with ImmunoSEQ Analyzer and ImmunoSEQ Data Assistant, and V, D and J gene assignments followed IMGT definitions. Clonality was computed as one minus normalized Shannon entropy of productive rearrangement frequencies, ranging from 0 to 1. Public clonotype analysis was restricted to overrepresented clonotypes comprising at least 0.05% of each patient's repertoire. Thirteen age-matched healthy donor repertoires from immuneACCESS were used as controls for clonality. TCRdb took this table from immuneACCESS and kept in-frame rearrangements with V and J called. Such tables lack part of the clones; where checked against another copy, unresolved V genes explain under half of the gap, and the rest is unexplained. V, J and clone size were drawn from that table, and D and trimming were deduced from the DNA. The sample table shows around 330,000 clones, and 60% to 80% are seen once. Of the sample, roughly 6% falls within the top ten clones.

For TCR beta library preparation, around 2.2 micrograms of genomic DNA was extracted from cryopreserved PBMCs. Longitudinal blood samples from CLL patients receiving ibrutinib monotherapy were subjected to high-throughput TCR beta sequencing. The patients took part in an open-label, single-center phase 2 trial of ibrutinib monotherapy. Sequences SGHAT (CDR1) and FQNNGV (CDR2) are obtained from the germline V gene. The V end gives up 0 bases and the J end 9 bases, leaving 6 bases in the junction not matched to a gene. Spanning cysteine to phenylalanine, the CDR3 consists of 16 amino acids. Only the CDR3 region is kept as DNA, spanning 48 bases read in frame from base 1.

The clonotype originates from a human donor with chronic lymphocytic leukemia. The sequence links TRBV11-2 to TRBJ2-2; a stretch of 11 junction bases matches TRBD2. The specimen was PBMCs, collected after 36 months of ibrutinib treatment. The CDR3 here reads CASSLEPSGGLRELFF. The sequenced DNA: TGTGCCAGCAGCTTAGAGCCTAGCGGGGGGCTCCGGGAGCTGTTTTTT.